Shown below are 27 T cell receptor beta chains from a single sample sequenced in a study of IL-17A CD8 T cells in psoriatic arthritis synovium. After approximately 1.5 hours of PMA and ionomycin stimulation, cells were labeled by IL-17A and IFNgamma secretion assays. Psoriatic arthritis patients had synovial fluid drawn from joints that were actively inflamed. This table comes from immunoSEQ multiplex PCR, and its TCRdb copy is limited to in-frame clones, with some not included. The sample lists around 2,200 clones; approximately 67% were seen once. What was sequenced was IFN-gamma+ CD8+ T cells from synovial fluid. Subset meaning: IL-17A-IFNgamma+ memory CD8+ (Tc1) cells. All receptors derive from a human donor with psoriatic arthritis.

The chain carries TRBV4-1 and TRBJ1-2; no reliable D call. The ends were cut back, 0 bases at V and 0 bases at J, with 5 bases in the middle. CDR3 length: 14 amino acids. Germline V gives CDR1 MGHRA, CDR2 YSYEKL. CDR3 nucleotides: TGCGCCAGCAGCCAAGATCCGGCTAACTATGGCTACACCTTC. This gives the protein CASSQDPANYGYTF.

V gene TRBV6-1 combines with J gene TRBJ2-3, with TRBD2 identical over 13 bases. Germline V gene lookup returns CDR1 MNHNS and CDR2 SASEGT. The CDR3 is 15 amino acids. Unmatched junction bases numbered 0, after V lost 2 bases and J lost 4 bases. CDR3 loop: CASSETSGGADTQYF. CDR3 DNA: TGTGCCAGCAGTGAAACTAGCGGGGGGGCAGATACGCAGTATTTT.

The sample holds a few counts of this clone. The chain uses TRBV6-5 and TRBJ2-2; 8 bases line up with TRBD2. The CDR3 consists of 16 residues. The germline V gene has CDR1 MNHEY and CDR2 SVGAGI. The J segment lost 5 bases and the V segment lost 0 bases, leaving 5 bases of the junction unmatched. The CDR3 DNA follows: TGTGCCAGCAGTTACTCTGCGGGGGGATCTACCGGGGAGCTGTTTTTT. This translates into CASSYSAGGSTGELFF.

Remarks on this clone: The sample contains more than one DNA sequence encoding this CDR3. The chain carries TRBV9 and TRBJ2-7; possibly TRBD1 or TRBD2 for D (5 bases each). Germline CDR1 reads SGDLS; CDR2 reads YYNGEE. The CDR3 runs to 14 residues. The V and J ends lost 0 bases and 4 bases respectively, with 11 bases between them. The DNA of the CDR3 is TGTGCCAGCAGCGTAGGGGCAGGGAGTTACGAGCAGTACTTC. Translating it yields CASSVGAGSYEQYF.

The rearrangement joins TRBV10-1 to TRBJ2-7; 7 nucleotides line up with TRBD2. Germline V gene data show CDR1 as WNHNN and CDR2 as SYGVQD (reference sequence). V trimming: 4 bases; J trimming: 5 bases; junction bases outside the gene matches: 5. This CDR3 is built from 13 residues. CDR3: CASSAGGSHEQYF. The CDR3 bases are TGCGCCAGCAGTGCGGGGGGTTCACACGAGCAGTACTTC.

CDR3 DNA sequence: TGTGCCAGCAGCTTCAATCAGGGTTGGGGACAGGGGGGCGAGCAGTACTTC. It encodes CASSFNQGWGQGGEQYF. The chain employs TRBV28 and TRBJ2-7; TRBD1 matches 11 bases. Looked up from germline, CDR1 is MDHEN and CDR2 is SYDVKM. Unmatched junction bases numbered 16, after V lost 6 bases and J lost 6 bases. The CDR3 covers 17 residues.

This sequence joins TRBV19 and TRBJ2-2, with D unresolved. The V gene lost 10 bases and the J gene lost 2 bases, with 11 bases spanning the gap. Looked up from germline, CDR1 is LNHDA and CDR2 is SQIVND (reference sequence). This CDR3 is built from 13 residues. The DNA for the CDR3 is TGTGCCACTCACTGGCCTAACACCGGGGAGCTGTTTTTT. Amino acids: CATHWPNTGELFF. Looking up the rest from reference TRBV19 and TRBJ2-2 gives the full variable domain: DGGITQSPKYLFRKEGQNVTLSCEQNLNHDAMYWYRQDPGQGLRLIYYSQIVNDFQKGDIAEGYSVSREKKESFPLTVTSAQKNPTAFYLCATHWPNTGELFFGEGSRLTVL.

The V call is TRBV9, the J call TRBJ2-1; 7 bases align to TRBD1. The trim removed 0 bases at V and 3 bases at J, leaving 6 bases unmatched. This CDR3 comprises 16 residues. Germline V gives CDR1 SGDLS, CDR2 YYNGEE. Here the CDR3 DNA reads TGTGCCAGCAGCGTAGAGCGGCAGGGGGTCTACAATGAGCAGTTCTTC. This gives the protein CASSVERQGVYNEQFF.

The chain employs TRBV5-1 and TRBJ2-7; 8 bases are shared with TRBD1. CDR3 size: 13 residues. CDR1 and CDR2 from the germline V gene are SGHRS and YFSETQ. V lost 2 bases, J lost 6 bases, and 4 bases stayed unmatched. The CDR3 spells CASSFGTGSEQYF. DNA of the CDR3: TGCGCCAGCAGCTTCGGGACAGGTAGCGAGCAGTACTTC.

This clone showed up just a few times. J is TRBJ2-1 and V is TRBV11-3; possibly TRBD2 for D (5 bases). This CDR3 is built from 12 residues. V was pared by 5 bases and J by 9 bases, with 11 bases between. Germline CDR1 is SGHNT and CDR2 is YENEEA. CDR3 sequence (DNA): TGTGCCAGCAGCCGGAGCGAGGGTGAGCAGTTCTTC. Its protein product is CASSRSEGEQFF.

The chain is built from TRBV5-1 and TRBJ1-5, with D unresolved. Germline lookup yields CDR1 SGHRS and CDR2 YFSETQ. This CDR3 region has 15 residues. Trimming cost V 0 bases and J 2 bases, with 9 bases left between them. The CDR3 DNA reads TGCGCCAGCAGCTTGGTAGGGATGGGCAATCAGCCCCAGCATTTT. Translating gives CASSLVGMGNQPQHF.

The CDR3 DNA reads as TGTGCCAGCAGCTTGATGGCTAGCGGATGGGAAAATACGCAGTATTTT. This encodes CASSLMASGWENTQYF. The rearrangement uses TRBV5-8 and TRBJ2-3; 7 nucleotides line up with TRBD2. The CDR3 runs to 16 residues. V shed 1 base and J 7 bases; nucleotides not matched to a gene: 12. Germline CDR1 is SGHTS and CDR2 is YDEGEE.

The CDR3 loop reads CASSSVTGAYGYTF. CDR3 in DNA: TGTGCCAGCAGTTCGGTGACAGGGGCCTATGGCTACACCTTC. The chain couples TRBV27 to TRBJ1-2; 8 bases line up with TRBD1. Unmatched junction bases numbered 5, after V lost 4 bases and J lost 4 bases. CDR3 length equals 14 residues. The germline V gene encodes CDR1 MNHEY and CDR2 SMNVEV (reference sequence).

The chain has TRBV7-3 and TRBJ2-3; no clear D gene. CDR1 and CDR2 from the germline V gene are SGHTA and FQGTGA. CDR3 length equals 15 residues. V was pared by 3 bases and J by 2 bases, with 12 bases between. The CDR3 coding sequence is TGTGCCAGCAGCTTCTCCCTCGACCTCACAGATACGCAGTATTTT. Protein sequence: CASSFSLDLTDTQYF.

This clone was seen only once. CDR3 nucleotides: TGTGCCAGCAGCGCTAGCGGGGAGGACACCGGGGAGCTGTTTTTT. It is translated as CASSASGEDTGELFF. The chain uses TRBV25-1 and TRBJ2-2; 9 nucleotides line up with TRBD2. V shed 6 bases, J shed 3 bases, and the junction held 5 bases outside the gene matches. The CDR3 consists of 15 residues. Germline V CDR1 and CDR2: MGHDK, SYGVNS.

The sample holds one count of this clone. The chain joins TRBV10-3 to TRBJ2-7; D gene uncertain. There are 15 residues in the CDR3. Trimming cost V 0 bases and J 3 bases, with 12 bases left between them. Germline loops: CDR1 ENHRY, CDR2 SYGVKD. In DNA form, the CDR3 reads TGTGCCATCAGTGAGTCCAGAGTTACCAGCTACGAGCAGTACTTC. Amino acid sequence: CAISESRVTSYEQYF.

The genes are TRBV12-5 and TRBJ1-1, with D uncertain. The V end was cut by 3 bases, the J end by 0 bases, with 14 bases between. CDR1 is LGHNT, CDR2 FRNRAP, per germline. The CDR3 is 16 amino acids. Here the CDR3 reads CASGLPEDWMNTEAFF. The CDR3 DNA reads as TGTGCTAGTGGTTTACCGGAGGACTGGATGAACACTGAAGCTTTCTTT.

The V and J genes are TRBV6-1 and TRBJ1-2; perhaps TRBD1 as D (6 bases). Trimming took off 2 bases at V and 3 bases at J, with 10 bases between the two ends. Germline values: CDR1 MNHNS, CDR2 SASEGT. The CDR3 has 14 residues. In DNA form, the CDR3 reads TGTGCCAGCAGTGAAACAGGGTCCGACTATGGCTACACCTTC. Translated: CASSETGSDYGYTF.

CDR3 amino acids: CASSDSETGELFF. The CDR3 DNA follows: TGTGCCAGCAGTGACTCGGAGACCGGGGAGCTGTTTTTT. This chain joins TRBV6-4 and TRBJ2-2; no firm D call. Deletions cut 0 bases from V and 5 bases from J, with 4 bases between. The germline V gene encodes CDR1 MRHNA and CDR2 SNTAGT. CDR3 length: 13 amino acids.

The chain is built from TRBV18 and TRBJ2-3, with D possibly TRBD2 on 5 matching bases. Trimming cost V 5 bases and J 2 bases, with 20 bases left between them. Germline assignment: CDR1 KGHSH and CDR2 LQKENI. There are 17 residues in the CDR3. This chain's CDR3 is CASSSTRALTVTDTQYF. DNA for the CDR3: TGTGCCAGCTCATCAACGCGGGCACTAACTGTCACAGATACGCAGTATTTT.

The chain combines TRBV5-1 with TRBJ2-7, with a weak D call TRBD1 (5 bases). This CDR3 is 16 amino acids long. V lost 3 bases, J lost 0 bases, and 16 bases lay in between. Per the germline V gene, CDR1 is SGHRS and CDR2 is YFSETQ. The CDR3 sequence: CASSSAGRGFSYEQYF. Here the CDR3 DNA reads TGCGCCAGCAGCTCCGCAGGTAGGGGATTCTCCTACGAGCAGTACTTC.

For this clone: Other DNA sequences of this sample code for an identical CDR3. The V and J genes are TRBV6-1 and TRBJ2-6; weak D call: TRBD1 (6 bases). Trimming left V 3 bases short and J 0 bases short, with 6 bases between. The CDR3 runs to 15 residues. CDR1 and CDR2 (germline): MNHNS, SASEGT. CDR3 DNA sequence: TGTGCCAGCAGTGAGGACAGCTCTGGGGCCAACGTCCTGACTTTC. Translation: CASSEDSSGANVLTF.

This clone was detected only a few times. The rearrangement links TRBV9 to TRBJ2-7, with D uncertain. Trimming removed 0 bases at V and 4 bases at J, with 14 bases between. There are 15 residues in the CDR3. Germline CDR1 reads SGDLS; CDR2 reads YYNGEE. DNA of the CDR3: TGTGCCAGCAGCGTAGATTTTGGGGTAGGGTACGAGCAGTACTTC. The encoded protein is CASSVDFGVGYEQYF.

This rearrangement joins TRBV6-1 to TRBJ1-2, with D possibly TRBD1 on 5 matching bases. The V gene's germline CDR1 is MNHNS and CDR2 SASEGT. The germline V and J ends were trimmed by 2 bases and 4 bases, with 20 bases remaining between them. The CDR3 covers 17 residues. In DNA, the CDR3 is TGTGCCAGCAGTGAACCCGGAGGGACGGGACTGATCTATGGCTACACCTTC. Translating it yields CASSEPGGTGLIYGYTF.

The V gene is TRBV4-1, the J gene TRBJ1-4, with TRBD1 identical over 7 bases. The ends lost 1 base at V and 0 bases at J; junction bases unmatched: 2. Germline CDR1 reads MGHRA; CDR2 reads YSYEKL. CDR3 length: 16 amino acids. CDR3 nucleotides: TGCGCCAGCAGCCAAGGTGACAGGGCAACTAATGAAAAACTGTTTTTT. Amino acid sequence: CASSQGDRATNEKLFF.

This clone was counted between two and nine times. J is TRBJ1-1 and V is TRBV11-2; no reliable D call. This CDR3 region has 12 residues. The V gene's germline CDR1 is SGHAT and CDR2 FQNNGV. V was clipped by 2 bases and J by 4 bases, with 5 bases between them. Here the CDR3 DNA reads TGTGCCAGCAGCTTAATCCTCACTGAAGCTTTCTTT. Protein product: CASSLILTEAFF.

The chain uses TRBV2 and TRBJ2-7; 7 nucleotides line up with TRBD1. This CDR3 has 13 amino acids. The germline CDR1 and CDR2 sequences are SNHLY and FYNNEI. V lost 5 bases to trimming and J lost 4 bases; unmatched junction nucleotides: 5. The DNA of the CDR3 is TGTGCCAGCAGTCTAACAGGGGAATACGAGCAGTACTTC. Translation: CASSLTGEYEQYF.